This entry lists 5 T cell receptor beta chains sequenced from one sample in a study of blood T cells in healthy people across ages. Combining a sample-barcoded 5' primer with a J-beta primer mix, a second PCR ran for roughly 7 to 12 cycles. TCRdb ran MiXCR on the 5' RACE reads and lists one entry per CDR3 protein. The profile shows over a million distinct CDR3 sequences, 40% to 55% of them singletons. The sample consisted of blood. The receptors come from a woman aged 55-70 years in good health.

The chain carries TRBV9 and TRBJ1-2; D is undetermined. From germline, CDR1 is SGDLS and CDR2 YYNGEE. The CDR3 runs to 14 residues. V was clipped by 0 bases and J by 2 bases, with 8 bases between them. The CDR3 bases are TGTGCCAGCAGCGTAGTTACGGGGAACTATGGCTACACCTTC. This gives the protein CASSVVTGNYGYTF.

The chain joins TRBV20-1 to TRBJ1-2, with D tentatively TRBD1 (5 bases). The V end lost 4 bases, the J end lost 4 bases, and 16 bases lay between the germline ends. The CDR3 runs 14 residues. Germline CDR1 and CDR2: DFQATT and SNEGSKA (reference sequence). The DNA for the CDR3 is TGCAGTGCTAAGTTAGGGGCAGTCGGCTATGGCTACACCTTC. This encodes CSAKLGAVGYGYTF.

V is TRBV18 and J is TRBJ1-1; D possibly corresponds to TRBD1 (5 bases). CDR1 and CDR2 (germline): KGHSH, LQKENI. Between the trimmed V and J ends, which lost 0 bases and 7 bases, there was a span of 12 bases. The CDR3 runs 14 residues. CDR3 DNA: TGTGCCAGCTCACCACCAGGGCAGGGAGGTGAAGCTTTCTTT. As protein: CASSPPGQGGEAFF.

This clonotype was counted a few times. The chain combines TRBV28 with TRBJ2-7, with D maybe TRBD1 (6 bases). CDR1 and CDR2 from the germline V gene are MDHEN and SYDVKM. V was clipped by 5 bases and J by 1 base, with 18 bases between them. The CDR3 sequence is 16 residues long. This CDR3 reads CASSLNSGAQSYEQYF. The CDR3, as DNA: TGTGCCAGCAGTCTTAATTCAGGGGCCCAGTCCTACGAGCAGTACTTC.

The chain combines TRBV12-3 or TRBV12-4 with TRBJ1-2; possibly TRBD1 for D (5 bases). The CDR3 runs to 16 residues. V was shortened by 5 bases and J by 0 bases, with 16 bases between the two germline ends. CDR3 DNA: TGTGCCAGCAGTCCGGGGCCAAGGTTGACTAACTATGGCTACACCTTC. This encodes CASSPGPRLTNYGYTF.